These 24 T cell receptor beta chains were all obtained from the same sample, sequenced in a study of blood T cell repertoires in COVID-19. This table comes from immunoSEQ multiplex PCR, and its TCRdb copy is limited to in-frame clones, with some not included. The sample lists nearly 350,000 clones; 90% to 95% were seen once. The sequencing sample was made of peripheral blood. Receptor source: a woman aged 18 to 35 who had recovered from COVID-19.

In DNA, the CDR3 is TGTGCCAGCAGCTTGGAGGCTAGCGGGAGGGATACGCAGTATTTT. As protein: CASSLEASGRDTQYF. J is TRBJ2-3 and V is TRBV5-8; 11 bases fit TRBD2. V was pared by 0 bases and J by 6 bases, with 3 bases of the junction left unmatched. Germline lookup yields CDR1 SGHTS and CDR2 YDEGEE. The CDR3 consists of 15 residues.

This clone was counted ten times or more. V gene TRBV6-6 combines with J gene TRBJ2-7, with TRBD2 matching over 7 bases. Germline V gives CDR1 MNHNY, CDR2 SVGAGI (reference sequence). CDR3 length equals 15 residues. The J segment lost 2 bases and the V segment lost 4 bases, leaving 8 bases of the junction unmatched. The CDR3 loop is CASSSTPGLTYEQYV. In DNA, the CDR3 is TGTGCCAGCAGTTCGACCCCGGGACTAACCTACGAGCAGTACGTC.

This clone showed up just once. The chain links TRBV4-3 to TRBJ2-3; TRBD2 matches 13 bases. There are 17 residues in the CDR3. The J segment lost 4 bases and the V segment lost 0 bases, leaving 4 bases of the junction unmatched. Germline-derived CDR1 and CDR2 are LGHNA and YSLEER. The CDR3 sequence is CASSQDRGLAGADTQYF. DNA for the CDR3: TGCGCCAGCAGCCAAGATCGCGGACTAGCGGGAGCAGATACGCAGTATTTT.

The chain is built from TRBV5-1 and TRBJ2-5; TRBD2 matches 8 bases. The germline CDR1 and CDR2 sequences are SGHRS and YFSETQ. J gave up 2 bases and V 4 bases, and 10 bases lay outside the gene matches. CDR3 length: 16 amino acids. For the CDR3, the DNA is TGCGCCAGCAGCCCGGGACTAGTCGGGGGGCAAGAGACCCAGTACTTC. Translated: CASSPGLVGGQETQYF.

This clone was seen just once. V and J are TRBV7-2 and TRBJ1-5; D not certain. Trimming left V 1 base short and J 7 bases short, with 11 bases between. Per germline, CDR1 SGHTA and CDR2 FQGNSA. The CDR3 is 14 residues long. Here the CDR3 reads CASSLVGGWQPQHF. In DNA form, the CDR3 reads TGTGCCAGCAGCTTAGTAGGCGGATGGCAGCCCCAGCATTTT.

The chain has TRBV7-2 and TRBJ1-5; 8 bases map to TRBD1. The CDR3 length is 13 residues. Germline V gene sequence: CDR1 SGHTA, CDR2 FQGNSA. With V trimmed by 5 bases and J by 8 bases, 5 bases remained unmatched. The CDR3 region is CASSRTGREPQHF. CDR3 DNA sequence: TGTGCCAGCAGCCGGACAGGGCGAGAGCCCCAGCATTTT.

The chain joins TRBV9 to TRBJ1-2; D gene uncertain. The germline CDR1 and CDR2 sequences are SGDLS and YYNGEE. The V gene lost 6 bases and the J gene lost 0 bases, with 15 bases spanning the gap. The CDR3 sequence is 15 residues long. The CDR3 here is CASTPGGSTNYGYTF. In DNA, the CDR3 is TGTGCCAGCACCCCAGGAGGCTCGACTAACTATGGCTACACCTTC.

The chain couples TRBV27 to TRBJ2-3; TRBD2 agrees at 10 bases. The CDR3 sequence is 17 residues long. Trimming cost V 5 bases and J 4 bases; bases outside gene matches: 12. Germline-derived CDR1 and CDR2 are MNHEY and SMNVEV (reference sequence). Here the CDR3 DNA reads TGTGCCAGCAGTCCACACGGGGGAGCGGGAGGGGCAGATACGCAGTATTTT. The encoded protein is CASSPHGGAGGADTQYF.

V is TRBV5-1 and J is TRBJ1-3; TRBD1 matches 8 bases. From germline, CDR1 is SGHRS and CDR2 YFSETQ. The V segment lost 6 bases and the J segment 2 bases; nucleotides outside the gene matches: 13. This CDR3 is 17 amino acids long. CDR3 DNA: TGCGCCAGCACCAAAGGAATAGACAGGGGCACTGGAAACACCATATATTTT. Amino acids: CASTKGIDRGTGNTIYF.

This chain joins TRBV6-2 or TRBV6-3 and TRBJ1-1; D gene unclear. The CDR3 runs 13 residues. Trimming shortened V by 3 bases and J by 3 bases, and 8 bases separated the two germline ends. Germline lookup yields CDR1 MNHEY and CDR2 SVGEGT. CDR3 protein: CASSYGQHTEAFF. DNA of the CDR3: TGTGCCAGCAGTTATGGGCAGCACACTGAAGCTTTCTTT.

The rearrangement joins TRBV7-8 to TRBJ2-7; the D gene is possibly TRBD2 (5 bases). CDR3 length: 16 amino acids. Germline CDR1 SGHVS, CDR2 FQNEAQ. Trimming pared 0 bases from V and 2 bases from J, leaving 14 bases between. The CDR3 sequence: CASSLAGSLVPYEQYV. CDR3 nucleotides: TGTGCCAGCAGCTTAGCAGGTTCACTAGTTCCCTACGAGCAGTACGTC.

The chain recombines TRBV20-1 with TRBJ2-1, with a weak D call TRBD1 (6 bases). Trimming stripped 3 bases from V and 5 bases from J, with 14 bases between. From germline, CDR1 is DFQATT and CDR2 SNEGSKA (reference sequence). This CDR3 is 14 amino acids long. CDR3 amino acids: CSASRGFPDNEQFF. As DNA, the CDR3 is TGCAGTGCTAGTAGGGGGTTCCCGGACAATGAGCAGTTCTTC.

V and J are TRBV5-1 and TRBJ1-3; 9 positions match TRBD1. The length of the CDR3 is 14 residues. Losses at the gene ends were 4 bases for V and 4 bases for J; bases not matched to a gene: 3. Germline V gene lookup returns CDR1 SGHRS and CDR2 YFSETQ. The CDR3, as DNA: TGCGCCAGCAGCCCCGGACAGGGGGGAAACACCATATATTTT. Residues: CASSPGQGGNTIYF.

This sequence joins TRBV6-1 and TRBJ2-7; tentatively, D is TRBD1 (6 bases). This CDR3 spans 14 amino acids. With 3 bases removed from V and 2 bases from J, the gap between germline ends came to 11 bases. Per germline, CDR1 MNHNS and CDR2 SASEGT. For the CDR3, the DNA is TGTGCCAGCAGTGAGGGGGACACCACCTACGAGCAGTACGTC. It encodes CASSEGDTTYEQYV.

The chain has TRBV6-2 or TRBV6-3 and TRBJ2-5; 10 bases line up with TRBD1. The CDR3 spans 15 residues. CDR1 is MNHEY, CDR2 SVGEGT, per germline. J gave up 5 bases and V 2 bases, and 5 bases lay outside the gene matches. The CDR3 reads CASSYGTGDRETQYF. CDR3 nucleotide sequence: TGTGCCAGCAGTTACGGGACAGGGGACCGTGAGACCCAGTACTTC.

The chain couples TRBV4-3 to TRBJ2-3; D is ambiguous. The CDR3 runs to 13 residues. V gave up 3 bases and J gave up 3 bases, with 7 bases separating them. Germline values: CDR1 LGHNA, CDR2 YSLEER. This CDR3 reads CASSQSGTDTQYF. The DNA for the CDR3 is TGCGCCAGCAGCCAGTCCGGGACAGATACGCAGTATTTT.

CDR3 residues: CASSDRGGEPVETQYF. The CDR3 DNA sequence: TGTGCCAGCAGCGATCGCGGGGGGGAACCGGTAGAGACCCAGTACTTC. The rearrangement links TRBV7-9 to TRBJ2-5, with TRBD2 matching over 9 bases. The CDR3 runs to 16 residues. Germline V gives CDR1 SEHNR, CDR2 FQNEAQ (reference sequence). With V trimmed by 5 bases and J by 4 bases, 11 bases remained unmatched.

V gene TRBV6-5 combines with J gene TRBJ2-7, with a weak D call TRBD1 (6 bases). Germline V CDR1 and CDR2: MNHEY, SVGAGI. This CDR3 is 13 amino acids long. With 7 bases removed from V and 7 bases from J, the gap between germline ends came to 17 bases. This CDR3 is CASTDRPRGEQYV. The CDR3 DNA follows: TGTGCCAGCACCGACAGGCCTCGAGGAGAGCAGTACGTC.

The table lists this clone with a count of one. The chain has TRBV11-2 and TRBJ2-1; 7 nucleotides agree with TRBD2. CDR1 and CDR2 from the germline V gene are SGHAT and FQNNGV. The CDR3 totals 16 residues. J gave up 4 bases and V 3 bases, and 9 bases lay outside the gene matches. CDR3 sequence reads: CASSFSSGTNYNEQFF. In DNA, the CDR3 is TGTGCCAGCAGCTTCTCTAGCGGCACAAATTACAATGAGCAGTTCTTC.

The chain links TRBV6-2 or TRBV6-3 to TRBJ2-3, with D possibly being TRBD2 (6 bases). CDR3 length: 13 residues. Trimming cost V 6 bases and J 5 bases, with 12 bases left between them. Germline V lookup: CDR1 MNHEY, CDR2 SVGEGT. The CDR3 DNA sequence: TGTGCCAGCAGCCTAAGGAGGGGAGATACGCAGTATTTT. Translating it yields CASSLRRGDTQYF.

The chain joins TRBV6-2 or TRBV6-3 to TRBJ2-3; 8 bases line up with TRBD2. V trimming: 0 bases; J trimming: 4 bases; junction bases outside the gene matches: 6. The CDR3 spans 16 residues. Germline CDR1 reads MNHEY; CDR2 reads SVGEGT. The CDR3 is CASSYSSLAGPDTQYF. The CDR3 nucleotides read TGTGCCAGCAGTTACTCGTCCCTAGCGGGTCCAGATACGCAGTATTTT.

The chain joins TRBV10-1 to TRBJ2-7; no definite D call. This CDR3 has 15 residues. V lost 7 bases, J lost 5 bases, and 21 bases lay in between. Germline V gene lookup returns CDR1 WNHNN and CDR2 SYGVQD (reference sequence). Here the CDR3 reads CASIIPLGTNHEQYV. CDR3 bases: TGCGCCAGCATAATTCCCTTGGGCACCAACCACGAGCAGTACGTC.

The chain employs TRBV7-2 and TRBJ2-1, with a tentative D call TRBD2 (5 bases). Germline CDR1 reads SGHTA; CDR2 reads FQGNSA. The V and J ends lost 5 bases and 7 bases respectively, with 12 bases between them. CDR3 size: 13 residues. CDR3 residues: CASSATRGNEQFF. CDR3 sequence (DNA): TGTGCCAGCAGCGCCACGCGAGGGAATGAGCAGTTCTTC.

The chain uses TRBV5-1 and TRBJ2-5; 9 positions match TRBD1. The CDR3 runs to 15 residues. Per germline, CDR1 SGHRS and CDR2 YFSETQ. V lost 0 bases, J lost 5 bases, and 5 bases stayed unmatched. The CDR3 sequence: CASSLGTGGVETQYF. The CDR3, as DNA: TGCGCCAGCAGCTTGGGCACAGGGGGCGTGGAGACCCAGTACTTC.